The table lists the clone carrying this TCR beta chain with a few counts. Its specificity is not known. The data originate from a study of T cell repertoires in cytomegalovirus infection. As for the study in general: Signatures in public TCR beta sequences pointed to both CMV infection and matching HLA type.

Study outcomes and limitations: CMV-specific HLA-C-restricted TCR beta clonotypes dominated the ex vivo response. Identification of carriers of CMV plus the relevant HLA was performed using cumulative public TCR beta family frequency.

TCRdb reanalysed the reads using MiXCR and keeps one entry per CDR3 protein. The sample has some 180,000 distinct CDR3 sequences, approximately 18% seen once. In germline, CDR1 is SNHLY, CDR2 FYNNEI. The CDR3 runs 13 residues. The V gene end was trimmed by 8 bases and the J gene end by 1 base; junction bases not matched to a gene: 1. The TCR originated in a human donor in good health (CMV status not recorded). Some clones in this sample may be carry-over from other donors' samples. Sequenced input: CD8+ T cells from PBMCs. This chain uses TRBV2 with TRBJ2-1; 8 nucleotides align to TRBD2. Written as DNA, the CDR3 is TGTGCCAGCGCGGGGGGATCCTACAATGAGCAGTTCTTC. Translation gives CASAGGSYNEQFF.